Reported below is one T cell receptor beta chain. V was clipped by 4 bases and J by 3 bases; unmatched bases: 14. Germline lookup yields CDR1 LGHNA and CDR2 YNFKEQ. This CDR3 has 19 residues. The data belong to a study of patients and donors after allogeneic stem cell transplantation. TCRdb processed the RT-PCR reads anew with MiXCR; each CDR3 protein has one entry. The repertoire includes about a million distinct CDR3 sequences, roughly 18% of them detected once, and around 6% sits in the top ten. The chain combines TRBV4-2 with TRBJ2-3, with 12 bases lining up with TRBD2. The sample taken for sequencing was blood, either unsorted or a sorted T cell fraction (not recorded which). This TCR was sampled from a human donor who was either an allogeneic HSCT recipient or a stem cell or donor lymphocyte infusion donor (not recorded which). It is not recorded whose cells these are; they may come from a transplant donor. CDR3 coding DNA: TGTGCCAGCAGCCTGACCCCCTCTAGCGGGGGGGCGGTAACAGATACGCAGTATTTT. It specifies CASSLTPSSGGAVTDTQYF.